The entry that follows covers one TCR beta chain sequence. This specimen belongs to a study of blood T cell repertoires in COVID-19. About the research overall: Acute and convalescent COVID-19 specimens originated in the United States, Italy and Spain. In each case, the material was cDNA or gDNA derived from T cells, B-cell-depleted T cells, or PBMCs.

Source study methods: Cell counts per sample came from amplifying reference gene primers. TCRdb keeps only in-frame clones here, not all; method: immunoSEQ multiplex PCR. Clone size and the V and J calls come from that table; the DNA yielded D and trimming. The sample comprises tens of thousands of clones, 65% to 85% of which are singletons, and about 5.8% rests with the top ten. Germline CDR1 reads MNHEY; CDR2 reads SVGAGI. This CDR3 comprises 13 residues. Between the trimmed V and J ends, which lost 7 bases and 10 bases, there was a span of 14 bases. This clonotype was sampled from a man aged 55 to 70 with active or convalescent COVID-19. The rearrangement joins TRBV6-5 to TRBJ1-6; the D gene is possibly TRBD1 (5 bases). Material: peripheral blood. The CDR3 reads CASIRGLGSPLHF. Written as DNA, the CDR3 is TGTGCCAGCATCCGGGGGTTGGGGTCACCCCTCCACTTT.